In this sample, the clone carrying this TCR beta chain turned up a few times. Looked up from germline, CDR1 is MDHEN and CDR2 is SYDVKM. The ends were cut back, 5 bases at V and 1 base at J, with 12 bases in the middle. The CDR3 extends over 15 amino acids. The sample is drawn from a study of blood T cell repertoires in COVID-19. Whole-study context: Donors in the United States, Italy and Spain gave samples during acute or convalescent COVID-19. In each case, the material was cDNA or gDNA derived from T cells, B-cell-depleted T cells, or PBMCs.

How the authors handled the data: Estimates of nucleated cell counts were drawn from the amplification of reference gene primers. TCRdb's table, derived via immunoSEQ multiplex PCR, lists solely in-frame clones and lacks some. The DNA gave D and trimming, while V, J and clone size come from that table. The profile shows 180,000 or so clones, about 84% of them singletons. The source material was peripheral blood. The TCR sequence derives from an older person with COVID-19, enrolled during active disease. The chain links TRBV28 to TRBJ1-3; a weak D match, TRBD1 (5 bases). The CDR3 nucleotides read TGTGCCAGCAGTCTGACAGTGAAGTCTGGAAACACCATATATTTT. Amino acid sequence: CASSLTVKSGNTIYF.